The 26 T cell receptor beta chains below all came from one sample that was sequenced in a study of chemoradiotherapy in HPV16-positive cancers. Here immunoSEQ multiplex PCR was the method, and the copy in TCRdb shows in-frame clones only, minus some. The sample lists fewer than 15,000 clones; about nine tenths were seen once. Sequencing used blood, obtained from a patient who underwent chemoradiotherapy. These receptors were obtained from a human donor with HPV-associated anogenital cancer.

This clone has only one observation. The chain couples TRBV19 to TRBJ1-1; D is uncertain. The V end was cut by 3 bases, the J end by 4 bases, with 12 bases between. Germline V lookup: CDR1 LNHDA, CDR2 SQIVND (reference sequence). This CDR3 has 14 amino acids. For the CDR3, the DNA is TGTGCCAGTAGTATCCAGGACGGCCCCACTGAAGCTTTCTTT. Translation gives CASSIQDGPTEAFF.

V is TRBV15 and J is TRBJ2-7; D is unclear. Germline V lookup: CDR1 LNHNV, CDR2 YYDKDF (reference sequence). This CDR3 contains 13 residues. Trimming pared 8 bases from V and 3 bases from J, leaving 14 bases between. CDR3 loop: CATAVNLYYEQYF. DNA for the CDR3: TGTGCCACCGCAGTGAATCTTTACTACGAGCAGTACTTC.

The rearrangement uses TRBV15 and TRBJ2-5; tentative D call: TRBD1 (5 bases). The assigned J gene may be wrong: the sequence end matches TRBJ2-7 better. This CDR3 is 14 amino acids long. Germline V gene sequence: CDR1 LNHNV, CDR2 YYDKDF (reference sequence). The CDR3 reads CATSRDRVSYEQYF. CDR3 DNA sequence: TGTGCCACCAGCAGAGACAGGGTCTCCTACGAGCAGTACTTC.

The count of this clone is one. The chain combines TRBV11-1 with TRBJ1-6; D remains unclear. Trimming removed 5 bases from V and 10 bases from J, with 15 bases in between. The V gene's germline CDR1 is SGHAT and CDR2 FQDESV (reference sequence). The CDR3 is 14 residues long. As DNA, the CDR3 is TGTGCCAGCAGCCGAGGGATTTCGAGATCACCCCTCCACTTT. As protein: CASSRGISRSPLHF. The variable domain in full, completed from reference TRBV11-1 and TRBJ1-6, reads EAEVAQSPRYKITEKSQAVAFWCDPISGHATLYWYRQILGQGPELLVQFQDESVVDDSQLPKDRFSAERLKGVDSTLKIQPAELGDSAMYLCASSRGISRSPLHFGNGTRLTVT.

The rearrangement links TRBV19 to TRBJ1-3; 7 nucleotides align to TRBD1. V dropped 7 bases and J dropped 1; count of bases not matched to a gene: 7. From germline, CDR1 is LNHDA and CDR2 SQIVND (reference sequence). The CDR3 totals 15 residues. CDR3 in amino acids: CASKFLTGSGNTIYF. CDR3 coding DNA: TGTGCCAGTAAATTTTTGACAGGGTCTGGAAACACCATATATTTT.

The chain employs TRBV5-1 and TRBJ1-2, with 8 bases that match TRBD1. The germline gives CDR1 SGHRS, CDR2 YFSETQ. This CDR3 has 16 amino acids. J gave up 4 bases and V 4 bases, and 12 bases lay outside the gene matches. CDR3 protein: CASSHQTGGIRYGYTF. The DNA for the CDR3 is TGCGCCAGCAGCCACCAAACAGGGGGGATTCGCTATGGCTACACCTTC.

The chain recombines TRBV7-2 with TRBJ2-1; D may correspond to TRBD1 or TRBD2 (5 bases each). From germline, CDR1 is SGHTA and CDR2 FQGNSA. Trimming left V 1 base short and J 10 bases short, with 14 bases between. The CDR3 spans 14 residues. The CDR3 coding sequence is TGTGCCAGCAGCTTAGGGGGGTCCCGGAGGGAGCAGTTCTTC. As protein: CASSLGGSRREQFF.

This clone showed up just a few times. The chain joins TRBV7-9 to TRBJ1-1, with a tentative D call TRBD1 (5 bases). Germline V gene data show CDR1 as SEHNR and CDR2 as FQNEAQ (reference sequence). The ends were cut back, 1 base at V and 2 bases at J, with 8 bases in the middle. The CDR3 consists of 14 residues. The CDR3 is CASSLGGTNTEAFF. For the CDR3, the DNA is TGTGCCAGCAGCTTAGGGGGCACCAACACTGAAGCTTTCTTT.

The chain is built from TRBV5-4 and TRBJ2-5; TRBD1 matches at 8 bases. V lost 4 bases to trimming and J lost 2 bases; unmatched junction nucleotides: 7. Germline V gene sequence: CDR1 SGHNT, CDR2 YYREEE (reference sequence). This CDR3 contains 15 residues. This CDR3 reads CASSRGQGNQETQYF. CDR3 DNA sequence: TGTGCCAGCAGCCGCGGACAGGGAAATCAAGAGACCCAGTACTTC.

This chain links TRBV4-1 with TRBJ2-7; D gene unclear. The germline V gene has CDR1 MGHRA and CDR2 YSYEKL. V was clipped by 1 base and J by 2 bases, with 9 bases between them. The CDR3 totals 14 residues. The CDR3 DNA reads as TGCGCCAGCAGCCAAGTTGACCGGACCTACGAGCAGTACTTC. Translation: CASSQVDRTYEQYF.

The chain recombines TRBV5-1 with TRBJ2-7; TRBD1 might be the D (6 bases). This CDR3 contains 15 residues. The V end was cut by 0 bases, the J end by 6 bases, with 16 bases between. Germline V gene sequence: CDR1 SGHRS, CDR2 YFSETQ. The CDR3 coding sequence is TGCGCCAGCAGCTTGGAGCGGTCTAGCAGGGGCGAGCAGTACTTC. Protein: CASSLERSSRGEQYF.

In this sample, this clone turned up once. This chain uses TRBV7-9 with TRBJ1-2; D is unclear. CDR1 is SEHNR and CDR2 is FQNEAQ in the germline V gene (reference sequence). V was pared by 3 bases and J by 1 base, with 9 bases between. There are 14 residues in the CDR3. CDR3 nucleotide sequence: TGTGCCAGCAGCTTGCAACGTTTTAACTATGGCTACACCTTC. This encodes CASSLQRFNYGYTF.

This clone has just one count. The chain carries TRBV6-6 and TRBJ1-1, with unresolved D. This CDR3 spans 13 amino acids. Germline V CDR1 and CDR2: MNHNY, SVGAGI (reference sequence). Trimming took off 5 bases at V and 5 bases at J, with 12 bases between the two ends. CDR3 DNA sequence: TGTGCCAGCAGTGATCTACAGCGGACTGAAGCTTTCTTT. Translating it yields CASSDLQRTEAFF.

This chain joins TRBV6-5 and TRBJ1-6; no firm D call. V lost 6 bases and J 0 bases, leaving 9 bases between the germline ends. The CDR3 is 15 amino acids. Germline V gene lookup returns CDR1 MNHEY and CDR2 SVGAGI. The CDR3 is CASSPRSSYNSPLHF. CDR3 sequence (DNA): TGTGCCAGCAGCCCCCGAAGCTCCTATAATTCACCCCTCCACTTT.

V gene TRBV10-3 combines with J gene TRBJ2-1, with TRBD2 matching over 11 bases. Germline CDR1 is ENHRY and CDR2 is SYGVKD. This CDR3 comprises 15 residues. After removal of 3 bases from V and 9 bases from J, the junction contained 7 bases not matched to a gene. Written as DNA, the CDR3 is TGTGCCATCAGTGAAAGTAGCGGGGGGGCAAGTGAGCAGTTCTTC. It encodes CAISESSGGASEQFF.

The chain joins TRBV9 to TRBJ1-1; D ambiguous. Trimming took off 3 bases at V and 1 base at J, with 16 bases between the two ends. The CDR3 is 16 residues long. From germline, CDR1 is SGDLS and CDR2 YYNGEE. This chain's CDR3 is CASSADYGLGNTEAFF. CDR3 nucleotide sequence: TGTGCCAGCAGCGCGGACTACGGACTAGGGAACACTGAAGCTTTCTTT.

V gene TRBV5-5 combines with J gene TRBJ2-2, with 8 bases matching TRBD1. Trimming took 4 bases from V and 3 from J; bases not matched to a gene: 5. From germline, CDR1 is SGHKS and CDR2 YYEKEE (reference sequence). The CDR3 runs 15 residues. In DNA form, the CDR3 reads TGTGCCAGCAGCCTTAGACAGGGGCACACCGGGGAGCTGTTTTTT. Translating gives CASSLRQGHTGELFF.

Details on this clone: The same CDR3 is also encoded by other DNA sequences in this sample. This rearrangement joins TRBV30 to TRBJ1-1; weak D call: TRBD1 (6 bases). Germline V lookup: CDR1 GTSNPN, CDR2 SVGIG (reference sequence). This CDR3 comprises 13 residues. Trimming cost V 0 bases and J 1 base, with 6 bases left between them. The CDR3 is CAWSVQGNTEAFF. The CDR3 DNA reads TGTGCCTGGAGTGTACAGGGGAACACTGAAGCTTTCTTT.

This clone was observed a handful of times. The J gene is TRBJ1-5, the V gene TRBV25-1; weak D call: TRBD1 (6 bases). This CDR3 comprises 14 residues. Germline lookup yields CDR1 MGHDK and CDR2 SYGVNS. V was cut by 4 bases and J by 3 bases, with 10 bases left in between. The CDR3 loop is CASSVTGSNQPQHF. The DNA of the CDR3 is TGTGCCAGCAGTGTGACAGGTTCCAATCAGCCCCAGCATTTT.

DNA of the CDR3: TGTGCCAGCAGTGAATATGGGGGGGGCCCCCTTTACGAGCAGTACTTC. It codes for CASSEYGGGPLYEQYF. The chain couples TRBV6-1 to TRBJ2-7; tentative D call: TRBD2 (7 bases). The CDR3 has 16 residues. V lost 2 bases and J lost 4, with 18 bases in between. CDR1 and CDR2 from the germline V gene are MNHNS and SASEGT.

The rearrangement links TRBV12-1 to TRBJ2-1; TRBD1, the table's D call, was not compared with the DNA. TRBV12-1 is an annotated pseudogene. CDR3 length equals 17 residues. The CDR3: CASSFCVVAGANNEQFF. The CDR3, as DNA: TGTGCCAGCAGCTTTTGCGTGGTGGCAGGGGCTAACAATGAGCAGTTCTTC.

This sequence joins TRBV11-2 and TRBJ1-2, with 10 bases aligning to TRBD1. CDR1 is SGHAT, CDR2 FQNNGV, per germline. CDR3 length: 13 amino acids. The V segment lost 3 bases and the J segment 8 bases; nucleotides outside the gene matches: 3. CDR3 in DNA: TGTGCCAGCAGCTTTGGGGACAGGGGCGGCTACACCTTC. It encodes CASSFGDRGGYTF.

This chain uses TRBV5-6 with TRBJ2-5; no reliable D call. With 0 bases removed from V and 5 bases from J, the gap between germline ends came to 11 bases. Germline CDR1 and CDR2: SGHDT and YYEEEE. The length of the CDR3 is 14 residues. The CDR3 coding sequence is TGTGCCAGCAGCTTGGACTACCCGGGTGAGACCCAGTACTTC. It yields the protein CASSLDYPGETQYF.

V is TRBV7-9 and J is TRBJ1-2, with unresolved D. Per the germline V gene, CDR1 is SEHNR and CDR2 is FQNEAQ (reference sequence). The CDR3 has 16 residues. V lost 2 bases and J 2 bases, leaving 15 bases between the germline ends. The CDR3 region is CASSLSAATVNYGYTF. The CDR3 DNA is TGTGCCAGCAGCTTATCGGCAGCCACAGTCAACTATGGCTACACCTTC.

The rearrangement uses TRBV2 and TRBJ1-4; the D is unclear. Germline-derived CDR1 and CDR2 are SNHLY and FYNNEI. The CDR3 runs 15 residues. Trimming pared 7 bases from V and 3 bases from J, leaving 15 bases between. The CDR3 coding sequence is TGTGCCAGCATGCAATCAGGTGCGGCTAATGAAAAACTGTTTTTT. It translates to CASMQSGAANEKLFF.

This clone was detected a few times. This chain joins TRBV7-9 and TRBJ1-5; no reliable D call. The ends were cut back, 5 bases at V and 0 bases at J, with 8 bases in the middle. CDR1 and CDR2 (germline): SEHNR, FQNEAQ (reference sequence). The CDR3 has 14 residues. The CDR3 sequence: CASSPHGSNQPQHF. The CDR3 DNA reads as TGTGCCAGCAGCCCCCACGGTAGCAATCAGCCCCAGCATTTT.